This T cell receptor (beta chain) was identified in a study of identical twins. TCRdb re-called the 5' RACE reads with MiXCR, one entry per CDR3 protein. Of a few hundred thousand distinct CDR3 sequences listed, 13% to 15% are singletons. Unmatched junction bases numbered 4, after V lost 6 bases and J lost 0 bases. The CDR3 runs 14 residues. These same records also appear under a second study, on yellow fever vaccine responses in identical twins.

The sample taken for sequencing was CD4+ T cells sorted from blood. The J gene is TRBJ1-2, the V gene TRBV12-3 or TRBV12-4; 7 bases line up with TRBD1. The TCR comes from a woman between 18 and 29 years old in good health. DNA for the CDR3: TGTGCCAGCAGGAAGGGGGCGGCTAACTATGGCTACACCTTC. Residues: CASRKGAANYGYTF.